The 15 T cell receptor beta chains in this list originate from one sample, sequenced in a study of T cell responses to AZD1222 COVID-19 vaccine. The table came from immunoSEQ multiplex PCR; TCRdb's copy has only in-frame clones and leaves some out. Of 200,000 or so clones in the sample, over 80% were seen once. The source was peripheral blood, collected on day 0 of AZD1222 vaccination. Receptors were obtained from an adult in good health.

The genes are TRBV12-3 or TRBV12-4 and TRBJ2-3; possibly TRBD2 for D (5 bases). V lost 6 bases to trimming and J lost 3 bases, with 7 bases between them. CDR3 length: 12 residues. The CDR3 is CASRPGTDTQYF. In DNA, the CDR3 is TGTGCCAGCAGGCCGGGGACAGATACGCAGTATTTT.

This chain joins TRBV3-1 (or the pseudogene TRBV3-2) and TRBJ2-1, with D perhaps TRBD2 (6 bases). The CDR3 runs 16 residues. V lost 0 bases to trimming and J lost 7 bases, with 16 bases between them. Germline CDR1 and CDR2: LGHDT and YNNKEL (reference sequence). The DNA for the CDR3 is TGTGCCAGCAGCCAAGACGGAGGGAGGCCAAGGAATGAGCAGTTCTTC. Its protein is CASSQDGGRPRNEQFF.

The gene calls are TRBV18 and TRBJ2-1; D is ambiguous. The CDR3 has 15 amino acids. The V gene lost 3 bases and the J gene lost 0 bases, with 9 bases spanning the gap. Germline V gives CDR1 KGHSH, CDR2 LQKENI. The CDR3 sequence is CASSPEMSSYNEQFF. In DNA form, the CDR3 reads TGTGCCAGCTCACCCGAGATGAGCTCCTACAATGAGCAGTTCTTC.

This sequence joins TRBV28 and TRBJ1-6; D remains unclear. Germline V CDR1 and CDR2: MDHEN, SYDVKM. This CDR3 region has 11 residues. The V end was cut by 3 bases, the J end by 9 bases, with 3 bases between. The CDR3 DNA reads TGTGCCAGCAGTTTCGCTTCACCCCTCCACTTT. Translation: CASSFASPLHF.

V and J are TRBV5-1 and TRBJ1-4; D gene ambiguous. CDR3 size: 15 residues. The V end was cut by 4 bases, the J end by 0 bases, with 10 bases between. The germline V gene has CDR1 SGHRS and CDR2 YFSETQ. Written as DNA, the CDR3 is TGCGCCAGCAGCAACCCTACTACAACTAATGAAAAACTGTTTTTT. Translated: CASSNPTTTNEKLFF.

This sequence joins TRBV19 and TRBJ1-2; TRBD1 is a possible D gene (5 bases). Germline-derived CDR1 and CDR2 are LNHDA and SQIVND (reference sequence). The CDR3 runs to 15 residues. V lost 0 bases and J 4 bases, leaving 12 bases between the germline ends. CDR3 loop: CASSIDPTAFYGYTF. In DNA form, the CDR3 reads TGTGCCAGTAGTATAGATCCGACAGCATTCTATGGCTACACCTTC.

V gene TRBV6-2 or TRBV6-3 combines with J gene TRBJ2-2; D call uncertain. The ends were cut back, 5 bases at V and 3 bases at J, with 10 bases in the middle. The CDR3 totals 14 residues. Germline CDR1 MNHEY, CDR2 SVGEGT. For the CDR3, the DNA is TGTGCCAGCAGTGACACATTCTACACCGGGGAGCTGTTTTTT. Amino acid sequence: CASSDTFYTGELFF.

The CDR3 DNA reads TGTGCCACGGAAGGAGGACAAGAGACCCAGTACTTC. This encodes CATEGGQETQYF. This chain connects TRBV6-6 to TRBJ2-5, with D possibly matching TRBD2 (5 bases). Trimming took off 10 bases at V and 2 bases at J, with 11 bases between the two ends. CDR3 length equals 12 residues. Germline CDR1 is MNHNY and CDR2 is SVGAGI (reference sequence).

The chain is built from TRBV9 and TRBJ1-2; a possible D gene is TRBD1 (6 bases). V was pared by 4 bases and J by 5 bases, with 12 bases between. This CDR3 comprises 13 residues. CDR1 and CDR2 from the germline V gene are SGDLS and YYNGEE. The CDR3 sequence is CASSPGTPYGYTF. For the CDR3, the DNA is TGTGCCAGCAGCCCCGGGACACCTTATGGCTACACCTTC.

The chain couples TRBV28 to TRBJ1-2; TRBD1 might be the D (6 bases). This CDR3 has 13 amino acids. Germline V lookup: CDR1 MDHEN, CDR2 SYDVKM. V gave up 4 bases and J gave up 5 bases, with 11 bases separating them. DNA for the CDR3: TGTGCCAGCAGTTCCAGGGGTCTGTATGGCTACACCTTC. It specifies CASSSRGLYGYTF.

V gene TRBV12-3 or TRBV12-4 combines with J gene TRBJ1-2; no clear D. The CDR3 is made up of 11 amino acids. The germline V and J ends were trimmed by 5 bases and 8 bases, with 9 bases remaining between them. The DNA of the CDR3 is TGTGCCAGCAGTCCACTCGAAGGCTACACCTTC. It encodes CASSPLEGYTF.

This chain joins TRBV3-1 (or the pseudogene TRBV3-2) and TRBJ1-1; D is unclear. Looked up from germline, CDR1 is LGHDT and CDR2 is YNNKEL (reference sequence). This CDR3 region has 15 residues. Deletions cut 5 bases from V and 1 base from J, with 14 bases between. CDR3 sequence reads: CASSDTGVPNTEAFF. The CDR3 nucleotides read TGTGCCAGCAGCGACACCGGGGTCCCGAACACTGAAGCTTTCTTT.

The rearrangement links TRBV28 to TRBJ1-5, with D perhaps TRBD1 (5 bases). V lost 5 bases and J 1 base, leaving 12 bases between the germline ends. The CDR3 runs to 15 residues. Germline V lookup: CDR1 MDHEN, CDR2 SYDVKM. The CDR3 DNA follows: TGTGCCAGCAGTCGCAGACAGACCAGCAATCAGCCCCAGCATTTT. It translates to CASSRRQTSNQPQHF.

The chain carries TRBV19 and TRBJ1-5, with D possibly being TRBD1 (5 bases). This CDR3 spans 16 amino acids. Germline-derived CDR1 and CDR2 are LNHDA and SQIVND (reference sequence). V was trimmed by 1 base and J by 3 bases, leaving 13 bases between them. CDR3 nucleotides: TGTGCCAGTAGTATAGTTCGGGGCAGGGACAATCAGCCCCAGCATTTT. Translated, it gives CASSIVRGRDNQPQHF.

The chain has TRBV19 and TRBJ2-7; 14 nucleotides match TRBD2. The CDR3 is 16 amino acids. Germline V lookup: CDR1 LNHDA, CDR2 SQIVND (reference sequence). V shed 5 bases, J shed 3 bases, and the junction held 6 bases outside the gene matches. Here the CDR3 reads CASSSGLAGAGYEQYF. The DNA for the CDR3 is TGTGCCAGTAGTTCGGGACTAGCGGGAGCGGGCTACGAGCAGTACTTC.